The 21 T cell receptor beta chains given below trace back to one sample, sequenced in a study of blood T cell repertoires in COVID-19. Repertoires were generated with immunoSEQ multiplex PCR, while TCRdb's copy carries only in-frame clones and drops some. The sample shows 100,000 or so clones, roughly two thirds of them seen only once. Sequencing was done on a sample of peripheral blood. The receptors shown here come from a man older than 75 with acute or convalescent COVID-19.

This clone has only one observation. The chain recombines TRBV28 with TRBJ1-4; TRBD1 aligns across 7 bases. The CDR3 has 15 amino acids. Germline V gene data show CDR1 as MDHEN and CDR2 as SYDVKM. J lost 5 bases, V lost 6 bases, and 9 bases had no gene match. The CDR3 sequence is CASRLGGQLNEKLFF. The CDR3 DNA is TGTGCCAGCAGGCTGGGGGGACAGTTGAATGAAAAACTGTTTTTT.

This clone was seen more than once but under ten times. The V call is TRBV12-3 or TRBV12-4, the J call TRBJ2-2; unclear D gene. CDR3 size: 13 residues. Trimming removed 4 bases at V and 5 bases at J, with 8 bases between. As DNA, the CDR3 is TGTGCCAGCAGTTCCGGGTGGACCGGGGAGCTGTTTTTT. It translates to CASSSGWTGELFF.

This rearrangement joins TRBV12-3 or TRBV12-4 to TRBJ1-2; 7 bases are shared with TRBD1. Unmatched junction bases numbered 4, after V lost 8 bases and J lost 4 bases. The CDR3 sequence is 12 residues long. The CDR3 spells CASLGDSYGYTF. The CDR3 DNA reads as TGTGCCAGCCTCGGGGACAGCTATGGCTACACCTTC.

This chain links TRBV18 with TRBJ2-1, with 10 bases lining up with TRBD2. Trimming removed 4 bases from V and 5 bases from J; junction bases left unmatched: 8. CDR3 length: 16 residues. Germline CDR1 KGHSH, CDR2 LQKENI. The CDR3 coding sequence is TGTGCCAGCTCACTCCGGACTAGCGGAGAACACAATGAGCAGTTCTTC. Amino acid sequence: CASSLRTSGEHNEQFF.

The CDR3 loop is CASSPRGAHTEAFF. The CDR3 DNA reads as TGTGCCAGCAGCCCCAGGGGCGCGCACACTGAAGCTTTCTTT. V gene TRBV6-5 combines with J gene TRBJ1-1, with a possible D match to TRBD1 (6 bases). The germline V gene has CDR1 MNHEY and CDR2 SVGAGI. The V end was cut by 6 bases, the J end by 3 bases, with 14 bases between. There are 14 residues in the CDR3.

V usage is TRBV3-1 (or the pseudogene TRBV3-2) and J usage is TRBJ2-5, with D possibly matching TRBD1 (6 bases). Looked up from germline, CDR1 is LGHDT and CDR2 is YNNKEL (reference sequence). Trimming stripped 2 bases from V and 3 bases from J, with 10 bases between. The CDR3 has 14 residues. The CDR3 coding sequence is TGTGCCAGCAGCCAATGGGACAAAGAAGAGACCCAGTACTTC. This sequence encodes CASSQWDKEETQYF.

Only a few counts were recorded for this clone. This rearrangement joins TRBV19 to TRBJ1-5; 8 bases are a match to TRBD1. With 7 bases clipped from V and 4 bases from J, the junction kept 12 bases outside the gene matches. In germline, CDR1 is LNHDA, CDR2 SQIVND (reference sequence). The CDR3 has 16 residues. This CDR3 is CASTPRGTGINQPQHF. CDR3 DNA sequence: TGTGCCAGTACTCCCAGAGGGACAGGAATTAATCAGCCCCAGCATTTT.

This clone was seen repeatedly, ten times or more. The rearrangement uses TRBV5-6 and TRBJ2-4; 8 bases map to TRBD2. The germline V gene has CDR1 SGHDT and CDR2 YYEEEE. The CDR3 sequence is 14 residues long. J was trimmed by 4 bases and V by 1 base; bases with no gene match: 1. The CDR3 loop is CASSLPSGKNIQYF. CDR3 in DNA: TGTGCCAGCAGCTTGCCTAGCGGGAAAAACATTCAGTACTTC.

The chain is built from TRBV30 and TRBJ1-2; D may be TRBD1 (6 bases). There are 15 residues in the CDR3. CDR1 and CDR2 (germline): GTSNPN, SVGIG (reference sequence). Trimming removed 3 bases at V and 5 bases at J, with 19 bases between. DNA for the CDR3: TGTGCCTGGAGCCTAGCGGGGGCGCGGAGTTATGGCTACACCTTC. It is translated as CAWSLAGARSYGYTF.

The CDR3 DNA is TGTGCCAGCAGCTTAGCGGGGGCGGGAGAGGCAGATACGCAGTATTTT. It encodes CASSLAGAGEADTQYF. The V call is TRBV7-2, the J call TRBJ2-3; D might be TRBD2 (7 bases). Germline CDR1 reads SGHTA; CDR2 reads FQGNSA. The CDR3 contains 16 residues. V was shortened by 0 bases and J by 4 bases, with 14 bases between the two germline ends.

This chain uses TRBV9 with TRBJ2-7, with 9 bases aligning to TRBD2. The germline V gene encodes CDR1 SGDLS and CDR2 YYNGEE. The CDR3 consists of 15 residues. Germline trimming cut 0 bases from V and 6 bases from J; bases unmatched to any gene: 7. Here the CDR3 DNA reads TGTGCCAGCAGCGTAGATGGCCTAGCGGGACTCGAGCAGTACTTC. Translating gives CASSVDGLAGLEQYF. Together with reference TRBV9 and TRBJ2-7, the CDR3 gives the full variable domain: DSGVTQTPKHLITATGQRVTLRCSPRSGDLSVYWYQQSLDQGLQFLIQYYNGEERAKGNILERFSAQQFPDLHSELNLSSLELGDSALYFCASSVDGLAGLEQYFGPGTRLTVT.

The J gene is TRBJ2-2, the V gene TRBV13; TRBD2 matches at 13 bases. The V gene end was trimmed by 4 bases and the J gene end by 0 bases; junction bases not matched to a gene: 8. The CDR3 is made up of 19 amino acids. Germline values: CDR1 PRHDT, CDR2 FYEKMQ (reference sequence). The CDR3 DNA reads TGTGCCAGCAGCTCTTGGTCGGGACTAGCGGGAACGAACACCGGGGAGCTGTTTTTT. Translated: CASSSWSGLAGTNTGELFF.

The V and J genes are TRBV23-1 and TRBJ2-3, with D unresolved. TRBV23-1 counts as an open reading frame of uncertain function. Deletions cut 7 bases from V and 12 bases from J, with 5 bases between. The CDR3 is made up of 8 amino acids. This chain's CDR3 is CASTPQYF. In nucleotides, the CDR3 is TGCGCCAGCACCCCTCAGTATTTT.

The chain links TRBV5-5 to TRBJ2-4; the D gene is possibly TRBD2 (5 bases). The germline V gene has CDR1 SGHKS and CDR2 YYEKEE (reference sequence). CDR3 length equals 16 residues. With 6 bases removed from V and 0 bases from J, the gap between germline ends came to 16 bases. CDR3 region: CASNRDLGKAKNIQYF. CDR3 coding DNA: TGTGCCAGCAACCGGGATCTGGGTAAAGCCAAAAACATTCAGTACTTC.

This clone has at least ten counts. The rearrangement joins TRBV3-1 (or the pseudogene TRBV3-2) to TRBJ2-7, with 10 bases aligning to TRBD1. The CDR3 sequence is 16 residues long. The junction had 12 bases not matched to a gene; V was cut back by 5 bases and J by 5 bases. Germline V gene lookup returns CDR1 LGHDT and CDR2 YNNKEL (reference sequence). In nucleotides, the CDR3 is TGTGCCAGCAGCGGGAACCCGGGACAGGGGTTCCACGAGCAGTACTTC. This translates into CASSGNPGQGFHEQYF.

The CDR3 sequence: CASSYGGGSPPDTQYF. CDR3 DNA sequence: TGTGCCAGCAGTTACGGAGGCGGGAGTCCCCCAGATACGCAGTATTTT. The V gene is TRBV6-2 or TRBV6-3, the J gene TRBJ2-3; TRBD2 agrees at 7 bases. The CDR3 has 16 amino acids. V trimming: 2 bases; J trimming: 4 bases; junction bases outside the gene matches: 9. The germline V gene encodes CDR1 MNHEY and CDR2 SVGEGT.

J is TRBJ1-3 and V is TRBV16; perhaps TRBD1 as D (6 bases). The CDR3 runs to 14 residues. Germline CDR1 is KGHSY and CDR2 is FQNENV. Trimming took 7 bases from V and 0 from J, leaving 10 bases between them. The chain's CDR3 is CASTRTVSGNTIYF. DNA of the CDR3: TGTGCCAGCACCCGGACAGTCTCTGGAAACACCATATATTTT. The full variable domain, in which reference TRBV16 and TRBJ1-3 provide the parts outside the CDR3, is GEEVAQTPKHLVRGEGQKAKLYCAPIKGHSYVFWYQQVLKNEFKFLISFQNENVFDETGMPKERFSAKCLPNSPCSLEIQATKLEDSAVYFCASTRTVSGNTIYFGEGSWLTVV.

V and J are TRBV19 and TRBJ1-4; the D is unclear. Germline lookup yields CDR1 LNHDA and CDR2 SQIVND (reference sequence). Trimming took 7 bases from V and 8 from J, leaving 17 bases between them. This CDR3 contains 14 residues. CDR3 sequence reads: CASTPRGIKEKLFF. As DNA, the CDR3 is TGTGCCAGTACCCCCCGCGGGATTAAAGAAAAACTGTTTTTT.

This chain's CDR3 is CASSPGGQGGNTIYF. In DNA, the CDR3 is TGTGCCAGCAGCCCAGGGGGACAGGGAGGAAACACCATATATTTT. The gene calls are TRBV3-1 (or the pseudogene TRBV3-2) and TRBJ1-3, with 9 bases that match TRBD1. With 4 bases clipped from V and 4 bases from J, the junction kept 5 bases outside the gene matches. From germline, CDR1 is LGHDT and CDR2 YNNKEL (reference sequence). The CDR3 loop spans 15 amino acids.

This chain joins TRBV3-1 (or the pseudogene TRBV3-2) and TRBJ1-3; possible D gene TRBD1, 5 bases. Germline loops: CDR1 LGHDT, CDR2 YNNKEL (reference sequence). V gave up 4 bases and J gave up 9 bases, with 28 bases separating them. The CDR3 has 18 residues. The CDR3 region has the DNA TGTGCCAGCAGCCCGTATTTCCTCCGGGACTACGAAGTGCGCACCATATATTTT. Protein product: CASSPYFLRDYEVRTIYF.

The CDR3 bases are TGCAGCGTTGAAACCTACAGGGGTCAAGGGGAGACCCAGTACTTC. As protein: CSVETYRGQGETQYF. The chain joins TRBV29-1 to TRBJ2-5, with 7 bases lining up with TRBD1. V lost 2 bases and J lost 5; bases outside the gene matches: 11. The CDR3 is made up of 15 amino acids. Germline assignment: CDR1 SQVTM and CDR2 ANQGSEA.